This T cell receptor beta chain was retrieved from a study of T cell responses to AZD1222 COVID-19 vaccine. The CDR3 sequence is 10 residues long. Germline V CDR1 and CDR2: DFQATT, SNEGSKA (reference sequence). V was trimmed by 4 bases and J by 8 bases, leaving 8 bases between them. This clone was counted at least ten times. Its antigen is not identified. Study-level findings and limits: Donors were chiefly white British, with a greater number of females, and clonal diversity was perhaps underestimated. Scientists sampled the repertoires only once the peak T cell response had passed. Vaccine-related CD4 TCRs covered spike, predominating at 160-218 and 743-854.

TCRdb keeps only in-frame clones here, not all; method: immunoSEQ multiplex PCR. Of under 250,000 clones in the sample, 85% to 95% were seen once. The chain uses TRBV20-1 and TRBJ1-2; no definite D call. The source is an adult in good health. The sequences come from peripheral blood, collected on day 0 of MenACWY control vaccination. CDR3 bases: TGCAGTGCTAAAACGGGGGGCTACACCTTC. Protein sequence: CSAKTGGYTF.